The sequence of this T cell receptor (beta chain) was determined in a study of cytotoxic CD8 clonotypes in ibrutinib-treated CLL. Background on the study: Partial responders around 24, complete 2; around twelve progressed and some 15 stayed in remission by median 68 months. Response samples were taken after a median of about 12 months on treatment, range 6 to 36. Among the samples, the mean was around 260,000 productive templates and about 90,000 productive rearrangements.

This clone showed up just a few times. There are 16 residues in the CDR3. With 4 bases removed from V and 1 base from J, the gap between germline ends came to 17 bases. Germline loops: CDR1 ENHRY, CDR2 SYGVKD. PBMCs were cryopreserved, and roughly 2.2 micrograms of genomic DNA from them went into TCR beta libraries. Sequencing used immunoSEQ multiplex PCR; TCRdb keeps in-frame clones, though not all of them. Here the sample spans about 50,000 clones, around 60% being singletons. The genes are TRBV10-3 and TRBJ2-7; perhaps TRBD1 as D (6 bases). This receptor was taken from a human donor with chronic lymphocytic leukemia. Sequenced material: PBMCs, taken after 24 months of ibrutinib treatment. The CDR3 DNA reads TGTGCCATCAGTGTCGAGTACAGGGTTGGTTCCTACGAGCAGTACTTC. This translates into CAISVEYRVGSYEQYF.